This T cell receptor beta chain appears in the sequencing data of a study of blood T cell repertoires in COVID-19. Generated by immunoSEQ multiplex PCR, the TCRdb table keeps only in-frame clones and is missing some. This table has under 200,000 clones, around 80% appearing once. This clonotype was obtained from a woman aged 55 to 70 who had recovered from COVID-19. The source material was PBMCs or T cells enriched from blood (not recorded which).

The CDR3 DNA reads TGTGCCAGCAGCTTTTTGAGTCAGGGGGGCTACACCTTC. Translated, it gives CASSFLSQGGYTF. The genes are TRBV5-4 and TRBJ1-2, with D perhaps matching TRBD1 (6 bases). This CDR3 has 13 residues. The ends were cut back, 2 bases at V and 8 bases at J, with 13 bases in the middle. Germline CDR1 SGHNT, CDR2 YYREEE (reference sequence). Looking up the rest from reference TRBV5-4 and TRBJ1-2 gives the full variable domain: ETGVTQSPTHLIKTRGQQVTLRCSSQSGHNTVSWYQQALGQGPQFIFQYYREEENGRGNFPPRFSGLQFPNYSSELNVNALELDDSALYLCASSFLSQGGYTFGSGTRLTVV.